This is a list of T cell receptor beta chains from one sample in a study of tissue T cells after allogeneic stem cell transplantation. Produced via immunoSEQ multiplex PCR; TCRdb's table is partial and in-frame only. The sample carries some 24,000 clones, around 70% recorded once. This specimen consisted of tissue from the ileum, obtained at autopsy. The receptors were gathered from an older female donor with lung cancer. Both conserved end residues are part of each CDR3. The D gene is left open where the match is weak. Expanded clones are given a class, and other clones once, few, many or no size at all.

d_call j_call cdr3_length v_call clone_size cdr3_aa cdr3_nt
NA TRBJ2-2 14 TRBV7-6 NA CASSSSTWSGELFF TGTGCCAGCAGCTCCTCGACATGGTCCGGGGAGCTGTTTTTT
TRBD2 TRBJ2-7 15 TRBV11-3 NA CASSMGLAGVYEQYF TGTGCCAGCAGCATGGGACTAGCGGGAGTCTACGAGCAGTACTTC
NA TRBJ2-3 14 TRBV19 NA CASTRGASTDTQYF TGTGCCAGTACCCGGGGGGCCAGCACAGATACGCAGTATTTT
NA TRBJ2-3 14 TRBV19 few CASSIAGHTDTQYF TGTGCCAGTAGTATAGCGGGACACACAGATACGCAGTATTTT
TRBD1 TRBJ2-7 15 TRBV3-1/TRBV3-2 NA CASGQAGQGRNEQYF TGTGCCAGCGGGCAAGCCGGACAGGGAAGAAACGAGCAGTACTTC
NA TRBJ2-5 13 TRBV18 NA CGSAAGVQETQYF TGTGGGTCTGCGGCAGGGGTACAAGAGACCCAGTACTTC
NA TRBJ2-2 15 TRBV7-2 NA CASSLGAGKTGELFF TGTGCCAGCAGCTTAGGGGCAGGGAAGACCGGGGAGCTGTTTTTT
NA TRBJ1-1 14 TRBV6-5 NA CASSYSQTRLAAFF TGTGCCAGCAGTTACTCGCAGACCCGGCTCGCGGCTTTCTTT
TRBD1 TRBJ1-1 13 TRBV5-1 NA CASETGGGTEAFF TGCGCCAGCGAGACAGGGGGCGGAACTGAAGCTTTCTTT
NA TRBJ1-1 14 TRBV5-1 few CASSLQGSNTEAFF TGCGCCAGCAGCTTGCAAGGCAGTAACACTGAAGCTTTCTTT
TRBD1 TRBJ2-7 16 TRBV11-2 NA CASSLLGGQGGDEQYF TGTGCCAGCAGCTTACTAGGGGGACAGGGTGGGGACGAGCAGTACTTC
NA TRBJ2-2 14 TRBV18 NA CASSPTRSTGELFF TGTGCCAGCTCACCGACTAGATCGACCGGGGAGCTGTTTTTT
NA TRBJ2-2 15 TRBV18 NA CASSAEGGHTGELFF TGTGCCAGCTCTGCCGAGGGGGGTCACACCGGGGAGCTGTTTTTT
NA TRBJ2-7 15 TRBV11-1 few CASSLNPGSAYEQYF TGTGCCAGCAGCTTAAACCCTGGGAGCGCCTACGAGCAGTACTTC
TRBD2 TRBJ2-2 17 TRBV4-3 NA CASSRGLAGGNTRELFF TGCGCCAGCAGCCGAGGACTAGCGGGGGGGAACACCAGGGAGCTGTTTTTT
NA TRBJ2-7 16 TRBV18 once CASSPLRGVKSYEQYF TGTGCCAGCTCACCACTTCGGGGAGTGAAGTCCTACGAGCAGTACTTC
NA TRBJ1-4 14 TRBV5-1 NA CASSFSATNEKLFF TGCGCCAGCAGCTTCAGCGCAACTAATGAAAAACTGTTTTTT
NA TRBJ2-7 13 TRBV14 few CASSQDRRYEQYF TGTGCCAGCAGCCAAGATAGACGCTACGAGCAGTACTTC
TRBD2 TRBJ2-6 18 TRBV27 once CASSGGLAIYSGANVLTF TGTGCCAGCAGTGGTGGACTAGCCATCTACTCTGGGGCCAACGTCCTGACTTTC
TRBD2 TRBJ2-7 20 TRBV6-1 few CASSEWGRAFIIVAAYEQYF TGTGCCAGCAGTGAATGGGGGAGGGCCTTTATAATAGTAGCGGCCTACGAGCAGTACTTC
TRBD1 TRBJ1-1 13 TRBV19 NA CASSSRQGFEAFF TGTGCCAGTAGTAGTCGACAGGGTTTTGAAGCTTTCTTT
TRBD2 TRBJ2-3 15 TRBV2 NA CASFLPGLHTDTQYF TGTGCCAGTTTTTTACCGGGACTACACACAGATACGCAGTATTTT
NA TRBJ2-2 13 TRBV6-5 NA CASRDANTGELFF TGTGCCAGCAGAGACGCGAACACCGGGGAGCTGTTTTTT
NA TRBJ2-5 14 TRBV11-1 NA CASSSGRIQETQYF TGTGCCAGCAGCTCGGGACGGATCCAAGAGACCCAGTACTTC
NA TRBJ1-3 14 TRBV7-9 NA CASSLRVSGNTIYF TGTGCCAGCAGTCTCAGGGTATCTGGAAACACCATATATTTT
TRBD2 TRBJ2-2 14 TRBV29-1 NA CSVGLAGGTGELFF TGCAGCGTTGGTTTAGCGGGGGGGACCGGGGAGCTGTTTTTT
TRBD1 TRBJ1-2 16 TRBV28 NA CASSWRDRARAYGYTF TGTGCCAGCAGTTGGAGGGACAGGGCGCGTGCCTATGGCTACACCTTC
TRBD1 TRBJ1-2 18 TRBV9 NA CASSVAGWLGQGGYGYTF TGTGCCAGCAGCGTAGCTGGATGGTTGGGACAGGGTGGCTATGGCTACACCTTC
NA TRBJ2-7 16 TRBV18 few CASSPSRTASSYEQYF TGTGCCAGCTCACCCTCCCGGACGGCCAGCTCCTACGAGCAGTACTTC
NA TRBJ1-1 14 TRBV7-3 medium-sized CASSPKRGITEAFF TGTGCCAGCAGCCCGAAACGGGGCATCACTGAAGCTTTCTTT
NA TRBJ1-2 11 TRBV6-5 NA CASRKGDGYTF TGTGCCAGCAGAAAGGGAGACGGCTACACCTTC
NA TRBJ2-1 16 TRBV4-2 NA CASSQDQSVFYNEQFF TGTGCCAGCAGCCAAGATCAGAGCGTCTTCTACAATGAGCAGTTCTTC
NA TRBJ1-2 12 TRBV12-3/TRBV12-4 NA CASSLAAYGYTF TGTGCCAGCAGTTTAGCTGCCTATGGCTACACCTTC
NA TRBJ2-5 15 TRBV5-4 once CASSLAETSQETQYF TGTGCCAGCAGCTTGGCTGAGACATCCCAAGAGACCCAGTACTTC
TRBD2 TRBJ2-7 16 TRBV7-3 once CASSLTPTSGTYEQYF TGTGCCAGCAGCTTAACGCCGACTAGCGGGACCTACGAGCAGTACTTC
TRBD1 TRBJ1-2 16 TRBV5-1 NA CASSVSGQGVDYGYTF TGCGCCAGCAGCGTCTCGGGACAGGGGGTCGACTATGGCTACACCTTC
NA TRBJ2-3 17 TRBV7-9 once CASSSAIETRERRAQYF TGTGCCAGCAGCTCAGCAATCGAGACTAGAGAAAGGAGGGCGCAGTATTTT
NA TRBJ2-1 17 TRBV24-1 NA CATSDGSLASSYNEQFF TGTGCCACCAGTGACGGCTCTCTAGCTAGCTCCTACAATGAGCAGTTCTTC
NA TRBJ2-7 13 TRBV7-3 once CASSLTLGHEQYF TGTGCCAGCAGCTTAACTTTAGGCCACGAGCAGTACTTC
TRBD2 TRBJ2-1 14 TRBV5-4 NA CASSGTSGVHEQFF TGTGCCAGCAGCGGGACTAGCGGGGTCCATGAGCAGTTCTTC
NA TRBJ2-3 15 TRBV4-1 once CASSQDSQGTDTQYF TGCGCCAGCAGCCAAGATTCCCAGGGTACAGATACGCAGTATTTT
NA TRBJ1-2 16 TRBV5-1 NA CASSLQTGQNNYGYTF TGCGCCAGCAGCTTACAAACAGGGCAGAATAACTATGGCTACACCTTC
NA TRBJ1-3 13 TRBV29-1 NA CSVDGTDGNTIYF TGCAGCGTTGACGGGACTGATGGAAACACCATATATTTT
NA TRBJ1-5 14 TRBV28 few CASMIGDGNQPQHF TGTGCCAGCATGATAGGGGACGGCAATCAGCCCCAGCATTTT
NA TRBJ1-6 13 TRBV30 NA CAWNKAGNSPLHF TGTGCCTGGAACAAGGCAGGGAACTCACCCCTCCACTTT
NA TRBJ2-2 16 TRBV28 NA CASRLRSLAWSGELFF TGTGCCAGCAGACTAAGATCCCTCGCATGGTCCGGGGAGCTGTTTTTT
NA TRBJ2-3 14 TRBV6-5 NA CASSYRGTSAPQYF TGTGCCAGCAGTTACCGCGGGACTTCAGCCCCGCAGTATTTT
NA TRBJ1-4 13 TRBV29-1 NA CSVGGPTNEKLFF TGCAGCGTTGGGGGACCAACTAATGAAAAACTGTTTTTT
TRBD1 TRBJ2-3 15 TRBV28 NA CASSRGQLSTDTQYF TGTGCCAGCAGCCGGGGACAGTTAAGCACAGATACGCAGTATTTT
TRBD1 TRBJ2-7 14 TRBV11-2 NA CASSDQGVSYEQYF TGTGCCAGCAGCGATCAGGGGGTATCCTACGAGCAGTACTTC
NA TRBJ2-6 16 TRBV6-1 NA CASSEEESSGANVLTF TGTGCCAGCAGTGAGGAGGAGAGCTCTGGGGCCAACGTCCTGACTTTC
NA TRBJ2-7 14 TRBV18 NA CASSHRTQSYEQYF TGTGCCAGCTCACACAGGACACAATCCTACGAGCAGTACTTC
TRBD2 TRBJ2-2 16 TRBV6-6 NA CASRNLAGAQYGELFF TGTGCCAGCAGGAACCTAGCGGGGGCCCAATACGGGGAGCTGTTTTTT
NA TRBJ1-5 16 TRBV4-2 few CASSQDRRSENQPQHF TGTGCCAGCAGCCAAGATCGGCGGTCAGAGAATCAGCCCCAGCATTTT
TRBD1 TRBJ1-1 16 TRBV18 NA CASSQSRNRGDTEAFF TGTGCCAGCTCACAAAGCCGTAACAGGGGTGACACTGAAGCTTTCTTT
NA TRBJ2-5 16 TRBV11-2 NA CASSLDGGAVRETQYF TGTGCCAGCAGCTTAGACGGTGGAGCGGTCCGAGAGACCCAGTACTTC
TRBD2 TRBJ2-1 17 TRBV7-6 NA CASSRRQGASGGREQFF TGTGCCAGCAGCCGTCGTCAAGGAGCTAGCGGGGGTAGGGAGCAGTTCTTC
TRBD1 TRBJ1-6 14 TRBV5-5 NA CASSETGFNSPLHF TGTGCCAGCAGCGAGACAGGGTTCAATTCACCCCTCCACTTT
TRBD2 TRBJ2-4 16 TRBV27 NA CASSLSTSGRVGIQYF TGTGCCAGCAGTTTATCTACTAGCGGGAGGGTAGGCATTCAGTACTTC